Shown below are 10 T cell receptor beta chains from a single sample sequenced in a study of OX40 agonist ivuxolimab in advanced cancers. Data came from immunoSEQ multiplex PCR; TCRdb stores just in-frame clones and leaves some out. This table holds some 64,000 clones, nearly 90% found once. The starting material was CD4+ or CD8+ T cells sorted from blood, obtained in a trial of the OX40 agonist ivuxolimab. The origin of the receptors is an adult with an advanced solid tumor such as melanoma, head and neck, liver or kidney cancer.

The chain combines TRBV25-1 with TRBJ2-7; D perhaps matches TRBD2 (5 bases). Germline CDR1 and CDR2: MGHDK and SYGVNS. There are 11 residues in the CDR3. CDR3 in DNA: TGTGCTGCGGGCTTTCGGAACGAGCAGTACTTC. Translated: CAAGFRNEQYF.

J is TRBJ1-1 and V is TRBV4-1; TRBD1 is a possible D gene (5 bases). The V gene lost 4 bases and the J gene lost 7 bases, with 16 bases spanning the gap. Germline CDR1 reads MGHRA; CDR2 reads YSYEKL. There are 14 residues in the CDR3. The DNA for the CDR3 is TGCGCCAGCAGCCCCCTCGGGAGGGGCATTGAAGCTTTCTTT. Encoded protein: CASSPLGRGIEAFF.

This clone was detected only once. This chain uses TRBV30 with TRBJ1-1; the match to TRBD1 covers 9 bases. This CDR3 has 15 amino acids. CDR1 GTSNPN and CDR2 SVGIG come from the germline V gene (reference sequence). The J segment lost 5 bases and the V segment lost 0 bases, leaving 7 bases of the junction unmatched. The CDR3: CAWSVWGQGGTEAFF. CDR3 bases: TGTGCCTGGAGTGTATGGGGACAGGGAGGGACTGAAGCTTTCTTT.

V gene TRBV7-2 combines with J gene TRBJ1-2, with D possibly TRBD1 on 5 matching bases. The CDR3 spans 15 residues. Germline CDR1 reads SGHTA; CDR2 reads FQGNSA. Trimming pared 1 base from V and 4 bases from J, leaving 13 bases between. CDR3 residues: CASSLEGRGTYGYTF. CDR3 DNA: TGTGCCAGCAGCTTAGAGGGGCGGGGTACCTATGGCTACACCTTC.

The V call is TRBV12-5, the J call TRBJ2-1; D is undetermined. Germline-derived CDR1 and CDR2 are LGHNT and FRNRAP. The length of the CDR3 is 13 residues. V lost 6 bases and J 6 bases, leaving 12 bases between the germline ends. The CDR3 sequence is CASGAPNVNEQFF. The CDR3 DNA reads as TGTGCTAGTGGCGCGCCCAACGTCAATGAGCAGTTCTTC.

The CDR3, as DNA: TGTGCCATTGGGACACCGCCAGCGAACACCGGGGAGCTGTTTTTT. It specifies CAIGTPPANTGELFF. The chain combines TRBV5-4 with TRBJ2-2; TRBD1 is a possible D gene (6 bases). Germline lookup yields CDR1 SGHNT and CDR2 YYREEE (reference sequence). Trimming cost V 9 bases and J 0 bases, with 15 bases left between them. This CDR3 spans 15 amino acids.

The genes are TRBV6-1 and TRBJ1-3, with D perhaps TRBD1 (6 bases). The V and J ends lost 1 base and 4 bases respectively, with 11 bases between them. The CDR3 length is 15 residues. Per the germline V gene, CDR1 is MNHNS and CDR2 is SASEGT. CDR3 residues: CASSEGSGAGNTIYF. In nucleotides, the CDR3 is TGTGCCAGCAGTGAAGGGTCAGGGGCAGGAAACACCATATATTTT.

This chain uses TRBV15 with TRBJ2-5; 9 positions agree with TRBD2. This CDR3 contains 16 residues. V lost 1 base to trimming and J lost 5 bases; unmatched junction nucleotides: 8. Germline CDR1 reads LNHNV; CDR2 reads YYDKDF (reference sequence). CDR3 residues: CATSRGWASGEETQYF. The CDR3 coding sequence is TGTGCCACCAGCAGAGGATGGGCTAGCGGGGAGGAGACCCAGTACTTC.

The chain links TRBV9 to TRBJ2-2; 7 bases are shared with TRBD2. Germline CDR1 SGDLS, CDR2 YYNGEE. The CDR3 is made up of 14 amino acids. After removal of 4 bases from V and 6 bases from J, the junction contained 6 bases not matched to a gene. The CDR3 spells CASSNVAGAGELFF. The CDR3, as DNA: TGTGCCAGCAGCAACGTAGCGGGTGCCGGGGAGCTGTTTTTT. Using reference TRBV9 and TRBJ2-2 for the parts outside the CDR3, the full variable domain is DSGVTQTPKHLITATGQRVTLRCSPRSGDLSVYWYQQSLDQGLQFLIQYYNGEERAKGNILERFSAQQFPDLHSELNLSSLELGDSALYFCASSNVAGAGELFFGEGSRLTVL.

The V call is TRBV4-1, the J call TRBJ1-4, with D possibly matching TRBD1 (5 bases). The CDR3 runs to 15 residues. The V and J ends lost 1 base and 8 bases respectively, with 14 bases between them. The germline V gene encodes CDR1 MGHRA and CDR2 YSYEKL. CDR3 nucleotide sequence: TGCGCCAGCAGCCAAGGGGCAGGGCTCAAGGAAAAACTGTTTTTT. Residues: CASSQGAGLKEKLFF.